Listed here are 32 T cell receptor beta chains from one sample, sequenced in a study of blood T cell repertoires in COVID-19 (dated by TCRdb to 2020 to 2022). Library method: the immunoSEQ multiplex PCR assay. TCRdb obtained this table from immuneACCESS and retained in-frame rearrangements with V and J assigned. These tables miss some clones; where compared with another copy, unresolved V genes account for less than half of the shortfall, and the remainder is unexplained. This sample has about 280,000 clones in its table, and 70% to 90% of those were observed once. 9.5% to 11% of the sample is in the top ten clones. The sample consisted of peripheral blood. The receptors here all came from a woman aged 70-85 years with acute or convalescent COVID-19.

V gene TRBV18 combines with J gene TRBJ2-5; D is possibly TRBD1 (6 bases). Germline CDR1 reads KGHSH; CDR2 reads LQKENI. The CDR3 is 14 residues long. Trimming cost V 3 bases and J 1 base, with 9 bases left between them. The CDR3 region is CASSPLDSQETQYF. For the CDR3, the DNA is TGTGCCAGCTCACCGTTGGACAGCCAAGAGACCCAGTACTTC.

This clone was seen a single time. The V call is TRBV10-2, the J call TRBJ2-1; 8 nucleotides agree with TRBD1. The CDR3 has 15 amino acids. Germline CDR1 and CDR2: WSHSY and SAAADI. J was trimmed by 5 bases and V by 6 bases; bases with no gene match: 9. CDR3 sequence (DNA): TGCGCCAGCAGGCCTCCAGGGGGCCGGAACAATGAGCAGTTCTTC. It translates to CASRPPGGRNNEQFF.

As for this clone: A much larger clone lies a single base off, so this may be a read error. Distinct nucleotide sequences in the sample also encode this CDR3. This sequence joins TRBV5-1 and TRBJ1-1; no reliable D call. Germline assignment: CDR1 SGHRS and CDR2 YFSETQ. This CDR3 is built from 13 residues. V dropped 3 bases and J dropped 0 bases, with 6 bases sitting between them. The CDR3 reads CASSSGVNTEAFF. In DNA form, the CDR3 reads TGCGCCAGCAGCTCGGGAGTGAACACTGAAGCTTTCTTT.

The V and J genes are TRBV6-1 and TRBJ2-5; 11 bases agree with TRBD2. V gave up 2 bases and J gave up 4 bases; unmatched junction bases: 0. The CDR3 has 14 amino acids. The germline V gene encodes CDR1 MNHNS and CDR2 SASEGT. CDR3 region: CASSETSGGETQYF. In nucleotides, the CDR3 is TGTGCCAGCAGTGAAACTAGCGGGGGAGAGACCCAGTACTTC.

The chain links TRBV3-1 (or the pseudogene TRBV3-2) to TRBJ2-7; tentative D call: TRBD2 (6 bases). Trimming removed 6 bases from V and 7 bases from J, with 22 bases in between. CDR3 length: 15 amino acids. Germline V gene lookup returns CDR1 LGHDT and CDR2 YNNKEL (reference sequence). As DNA, the CDR3 is TGTGCCAGCAGATTCGACGGGACTCCCCTAGGGGAGCAGTACTTC. Protein product: CASRFDGTPLGEQYF.

The chain has TRBV18 and TRBJ1-3, with TRBD1 identical over 7 bases. The length of the CDR3 is 17 residues. Germline CDR1 and CDR2: KGHSH and LQKENI. V was clipped by 0 bases and J by 1 base; unmatched bases: 6. DNA of the CDR3: TGTGCCAGCTCACCACCTAACACAGGGGTTTCTGGAAACACCATATATTTT. Translation: CASSPPNTGVSGNTIYF. The whole variable domain, filled in from reference TRBV18 and TRBJ1-3, reads NAGVMQNPRHLVRRRGQEARLRCSPMKGHSHVYWYRQLPEEGLKFMVYLQKENIIDESGMPKERFSAEFPKEGPSILRIQQVVRGDSAAYFCASSPPNTGVSGNTIYFGEGSWLTVV.

Regarding this clone: The identical CDR3 is also encoded by other nucleotide sequences in the sample. This sequence joins TRBV11-2 and TRBJ2-7; TRBD1 matches 7 bases. V lost 6 bases, J lost 2 bases, and 4 bases stayed unmatched. The germline gives CDR1 SGHAT, CDR2 FQNNGV. The CDR3 runs to 13 residues. Here the CDR3 reads CASRGQGAYEQYF. The CDR3 DNA reads as TGTGCCAGCAGGGGCCAGGGGGCCTACGAGCAGTACTTC. The whole variable domain, remainder taken from reference TRBV11-2 and TRBJ2-7, is EAGVAQSPRYKIIEKRQSVAFWCNPISGHATLYWYQQILGQGPKLLIQFQNNGVVDDSQLPKDRFSAERLKGVDSTLKIQPAKLEDSAVYLCASRGQGAYEQYFGPGTRLTVT.

J is TRBJ2-7 and V is TRBV27, with D possibly being TRBD1 (7 bases). CDR1 MNHEY and CDR2 SMNVEV come from the germline V gene (reference sequence). This CDR3 has 14 amino acids. The V end was cut by 6 bases, the J end by 3 bases, with 15 bases between. This CDR3 is CASRDQGGGYEQYF. The CDR3 DNA is TGTGCCAGCAGGGATCAGGGGGGCGGCTACGAGCAGTACTTC.

This clone was seen a single time. The chain employs TRBV4-1 and TRBJ2-1; D possibly corresponds to TRBD1 (6 bases). Trimming removed 1 base from V and 4 bases from J, with 17 bases in between. The CDR3 is made up of 17 amino acids. The germline gives CDR1 MGHRA, CDR2 YSYEKL. CDR3 amino acids: CASSQGRGEGTYNEQFF. The CDR3 DNA reads as TGCGCCAGCAGCCAAGGCCGCGGTGAGGGGACATACAATGAGCAGTTCTTC.

This clone was seen once. V is TRBV3-1 (or the pseudogene TRBV3-2) and J is TRBJ2-3, with 7 bases aligning to TRBD2. Trimming took 3 bases from V and 7 from J; bases not matched to a gene: 1. The germline gives CDR1 LGHDT, CDR2 YNNKEL (reference sequence). This CDR3 is 12 amino acids long. The CDR3 DNA is TGTGCCAGCAGCCAGCGGGGGAATACGCAGTATTTT. Protein sequence: CASSQRGNTQYF.

This clone was seen a single time. The gene calls are TRBV5-1 and TRBJ1-1; TRBD1 might be the D (6 bases). V was clipped by 3 bases and J by 1 base, with 13 bases between them. Germline-derived CDR1 and CDR2 are SGHRS and YFSETQ. This CDR3 region has 15 residues. CDR3 nucleotide sequence: TGCGCCAGCAGCTACCAGACAGGAACGAACACTGAAGCTTTCTTT. Translated: CASSYQTGTNTEAFF.

V usage is TRBV6-6 and J usage is TRBJ2-7; D gene unclear. The CDR3 totals 15 residues. Germline loops: CDR1 MNHNY, CDR2 SVGAGI (reference sequence). Trimming took 0 bases from V and 2 from J, leaving 11 bases between them. The CDR3 protein is CASSYSSVTTYEQYF. The CDR3 DNA follows: TGTGCCAGCAGTTACTCGTCGGTTACCACCTACGAGCAGTACTTC.

CDR3: CASSLGRAGGITDTQYF. CDR3 DNA: TGTGCCAGCAGCTTAGGACGGGCGGGGGGGATCACAGATACGCAGTATTTT. The V and J genes are TRBV11-3 and TRBJ2-3; the match to TRBD2 covers 9 bases. The germline V gene encodes CDR1 SGHNT and CDR2 YENEEA. Trimming at V came to 1 base and at J to 2 bases, leaving 7 bases not matched to a gene. The CDR3 has 17 amino acids.

The rearrangement links TRBV5-8 to TRBJ2-3; TRBD2 aligns across 12 bases. The junction had 11 bases not matched to a gene; V was cut back by 2 bases and J by 7 bases. Germline loops: CDR1 SGHTS, CDR2 YDEGEE. CDR3 length equals 17 residues. DNA for the CDR3: TGTGCCAGCAGCTTTCCTAGCGGGGGGGCGATTTTAAATACGCAGTATTTT. This translates into CASSFPSGGAILNTQYF. The entire variable domain, with the rest obtained from reference TRBV5-8 and TRBJ2-3, is as follows: EAGVTQSPTHLIKTRGQQATLRCSPISGHTSVYWYQQALGLGLQFLLWYDEGEERNRGNFPPRFSGRQFPNYSSELNVNALELEDSALYLCASSFPSGGAILNTQYFGPGTRLTVL.

The sample holds a few counts of this clone. The CDR3 sequence: CASSRPRQRTMNTEAFF. Here the CDR3 DNA reads TGTGCCAGCAGCAGACCTCGACAGCGAACGATGAACACTGAAGCTTTCTTT. The genes are TRBV5-4 and TRBJ1-1, with D possibly TRBD1 on 5 matching bases. Trimming took 4 bases from V and 0 from J, leaving 19 bases between them. The CDR3 runs 17 residues. Per the germline V gene, CDR1 is SGHNT and CDR2 is YYREEE (reference sequence).

The chain is built from TRBV18 and TRBJ2-2; 16 nucleotides agree with TRBD2. J gave up 5 bases and V 3 bases, and 15 bases lay outside the gene matches. The V gene's germline CDR1 is KGHSH and CDR2 LQKENI. This CDR3 has 21 amino acids. Written as DNA, the CDR3 is TGTGCCAGCTCACCCCCTCGAGGAGGGACTAGCGGGGGGGCCCGGACCGGGGAGCTGTTTTTT. Its translation is CASSPPRGGTSGGARTGELFF.

This chain links TRBV9 with TRBJ2-1, with no clear D. The length of the CDR3 is 12 residues. The germline V gene has CDR1 SGDLS and CDR2 YYNGEE. V was cut by 0 bases and J by 15 bases, with 13 bases left in between. CDR3 DNA sequence: TGTGCCAGCAGCGTAGAAGTGCTACAGCTGTTCTTC. It specifies CASSVEVLQLFF. Full variable domain (rest looked up from reference TRBV9 and TRBJ2-1): DSGVTQTPKHLITATGQRVTLRCSPRSGDLSVYWYQQSLDQGLQFLIQYYNGEERAKGNILERFSAQQFPDLHSELNLSSLELGDSALYFCASSVEVLQLFFGPGTRLTVL.

The chain links TRBV19 to TRBJ2-1; no firm D call. Germline V gives CDR1 LNHDA, CDR2 SQIVND (reference sequence). This CDR3 has 14 amino acids. Trimming shortened V by 9 bases and J by 0 bases, and 12 bases separated the two germline ends. DNA of the CDR3: TGTGCCAGCCGACCCAGAGGCTCCTACAATGAGCAGTTCTTC. It yields the protein CASRPRGSYNEQFF.

The V gene is TRBV24-1, the J gene TRBJ1-1; maybe TRBD1 (6 bases). Germline V lookup: CDR1 KGHDR, CDR2 SFDVKD. The CDR3 spans 15 residues. V was pared by 3 bases and J by 4 bases, with 14 bases between. CDR3 protein: CATSDPLRGGTEAFF. CDR3 nucleotides: TGTGCCACCAGTGATCCCCTTAGGGGGGGCACTGAAGCTTTCTTT.

The chain has TRBV6-5 and TRBJ1-4; TRBD1 aligns across 8 bases. This CDR3 region has 15 residues. The ends lost 4 bases at V and 4 bases at J; junction bases unmatched: 5. The germline CDR1 and CDR2 sequences are MNHEY and SVGAGI. The CDR3 sequence is CASSSTGGSNEKLFF. In DNA, the CDR3 is TGTGCCAGCAGTTCCACAGGGGGGAGTAATGAAAAACTGTTTTTT.

The chain has TRBV6-5 and TRBJ1-1; 7 bases fit TRBD1. The V gene's germline CDR1 is MNHEY and CDR2 SVGAGI. This CDR3 is built from 13 residues. V lost 6 bases to trimming and J lost 4 bases; unmatched junction nucleotides: 5. The CDR3 nucleotides read TGTGCCAGCAGCCGGGGACAGCCCACTGAAGCTTTCTTT. Translation gives CASSRGQPTEAFF.

Of note for this clone: This specimen includes other DNA sequences encoding the same CDR3. The chain is built from TRBV5-1 and TRBJ1-6, with D perhaps matching TRBD1 (6 bases). The CDR3 has 17 residues. Trimming pared 0 bases from V and 0 bases from J, leaving 10 bases between. Germline values: CDR1 SGHRS, CDR2 YFSETQ. In DNA, the CDR3 is TGCGCCAGCAGCTTGGGGCAGGGGAGCTCCTATAATTCACCCCTCCACTTT. Translated: CASSLGQGSSYNSPLHF.

This sequence joins TRBV5-1 and TRBJ2-6; the D is unclear. Germline V lookup: CDR1 SGHRS, CDR2 YFSETQ. This CDR3 has 14 residues. With 3 bases removed from V and 2 bases from J, the gap between germline ends came to 6 bases. The CDR3 DNA follows: TGCGCCAGCAGCTACACCCCTGGGGCCAACGTCCTGACTTTC. Translating it yields CASSYTPGANVLTF.

J is TRBJ1-6 and V is TRBV3-1 (or the pseudogene TRBV3-2); 9 bases align to TRBD1. After removal of 4 bases from V and 9 bases from J, the junction contained 4 bases not matched to a gene. CDR3 length: 14 amino acids. CDR1 LGHDT and CDR2 YNNKEL come from the germline V gene (reference sequence). CDR3 sequence reads: CASSRTGDGSPLHF. DNA of the CDR3: TGTGCCAGCAGCCGGACAGGGGATGGTTCACCCCTCCACTTT.

Remarks on this clone: The junction departs from germline at one end; a sequencing error may be responsible. The chain has TRBV6-4 and TRBJ1-1; the D is unclear. The CDR3 contains 12 residues. Germline assignment: CDR1 MRHNA and CDR2 SNTAGT. The CDR3 DNA reads TGTGCCAGCAGGGCGGGGAACGCTGAAGCTTTCTTT. Its translation is CASRAGNAEAFF.

This rearrangement joins TRBV5-1 to TRBJ2-3, with D possibly matching TRBD1 (6 bases). Germline lookup yields CDR1 SGHRS and CDR2 YFSETQ. V lost 4 bases and J lost 5, with 14 bases in between. The CDR3 consists of 14 residues. The CDR3 nucleotides are TGCGCCAGCAGCGGACAGCCCAGTAGAGATACGCAGTATTTT. It yields the protein CASSGQPSRDTQYF.

This clone was seen only a few times. The V gene is TRBV6-6, the J gene TRBJ1-1, with D tentatively TRBD1 (5 bases). The CDR3 totals 15 residues. Germline CDR1 and CDR2: MNHNY and SVGAGI (reference sequence). V was clipped by 5 bases and J by 1 base, with 14 bases between them. In nucleotides, the CDR3 is TGTGCCAGCAGTCCCCCAGGGATCCGGAACACTGAAGCTTTCTTT. Translating it yields CASSPPGIRNTEAFF.

The chain uses TRBV11-1 and TRBJ2-3, with D unclear. CDR3 length: 13 amino acids. Trimming pared 5 bases from V and 6 bases from J, leaving 12 bases between. Germline V gene lookup returns CDR1 SGHAT and CDR2 FQDESV (reference sequence). This chain's CDR3 is CASSPGPADTQYF. CDR3 DNA sequence: TGTGCCAGCAGCCCTGGGCCGGCGGATACGCAGTATTTT.

In this sample, this clone turned up many times. This rearrangement joins TRBV4-2 to TRBJ2-2; D is ambiguous. V shed 4 bases and J shed 6 bases, with 6 bases lying between them. CDR3 length equals 12 residues. Germline lookup yields CDR1 LGHNA and CDR2 YNFKEQ. The chain's CDR3 is CASSPQSGELFF. DNA for the CDR3: TGTGCCAGCAGCCCCCAGTCCGGGGAGCTGTTTTTT.

J is TRBJ2-7 and V is TRBV6-5; TRBD1 matches 7 bases. The junction had 12 bases not matched to a gene; V was cut back by 5 bases and J by 5 bases. The length of the CDR3 is 15 residues. CDR1 and CDR2 from the germline V gene are MNHEY and SVGAGI. The CDR3 nucleotides read TGTGCCAGCAGTCCCCCCCGGACAGGCCGCAACGAGCAGTACTTC. As protein: CASSPPRTGRNEQYF.

The V gene is TRBV5-1, the J gene TRBJ2-3; TRBD2 matches 11 bases. This CDR3 has 17 amino acids. Germline V CDR1 and CDR2: SGHRS, YFSETQ. Germline trimming cut 2 bases from V and 3 bases from J; bases unmatched to any gene: 8. DNA for the CDR3: TGCGCCAGCAGCTTCCCCTCGACTAGCGGGGCTACAGATACGCAGTATTTT. Amino acids: CASSFPSTSGATDTQYF.

The chain joins TRBV5-4 to TRBJ1-2; TRBD1 matches 11 bases. Germline loops: CDR1 SGHNT, CDR2 YYREEE (reference sequence). With V trimmed by 0 bases and J by 6 bases, 4 bases remained unmatched. This CDR3 is built from 15 residues. The CDR3 DNA is TGTGCCAGCAGCTTGGGTCCGGGACAGGGGGATGGCTACACCTTC. Amino acid sequence: CASSLGPGQGDGYTF.